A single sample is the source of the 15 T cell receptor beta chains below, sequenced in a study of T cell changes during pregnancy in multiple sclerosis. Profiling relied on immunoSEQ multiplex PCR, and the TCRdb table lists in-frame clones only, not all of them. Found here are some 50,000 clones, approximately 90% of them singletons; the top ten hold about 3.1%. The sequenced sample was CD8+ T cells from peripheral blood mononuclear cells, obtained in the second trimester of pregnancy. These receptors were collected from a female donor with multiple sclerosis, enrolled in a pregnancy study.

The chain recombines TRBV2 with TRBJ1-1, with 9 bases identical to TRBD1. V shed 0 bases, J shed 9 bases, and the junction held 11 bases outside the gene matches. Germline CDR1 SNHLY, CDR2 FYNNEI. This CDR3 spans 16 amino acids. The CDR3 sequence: CASSEAPGTGSIKAFF. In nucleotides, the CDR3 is TGTGCCAGCAGTGAAGCACCCGGGACAGGGTCAATTAAAGCTTTCTTT.

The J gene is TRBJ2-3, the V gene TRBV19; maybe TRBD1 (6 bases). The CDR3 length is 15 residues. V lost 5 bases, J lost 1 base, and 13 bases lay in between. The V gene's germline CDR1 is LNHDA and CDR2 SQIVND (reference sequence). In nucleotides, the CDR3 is TGTGCCAGTAGTTTCCAGACAGGACGCACAGATACGCAGTATTTT. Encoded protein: CASSFQTGRTDTQYF.

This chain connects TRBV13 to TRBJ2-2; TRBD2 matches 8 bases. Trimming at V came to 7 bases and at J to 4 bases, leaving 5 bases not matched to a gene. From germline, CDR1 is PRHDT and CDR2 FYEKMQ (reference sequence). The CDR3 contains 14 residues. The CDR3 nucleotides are TGTGCCAGCACCGCCCGGGGGGGCACCGGGGAGCTGTTTTTT. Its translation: CASTARGGTGELFF.

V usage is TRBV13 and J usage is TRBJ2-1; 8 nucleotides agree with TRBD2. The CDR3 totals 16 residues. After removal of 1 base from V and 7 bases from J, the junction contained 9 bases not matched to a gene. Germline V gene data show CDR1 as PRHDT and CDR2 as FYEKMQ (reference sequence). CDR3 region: CASSLVGSGAKNEQFF. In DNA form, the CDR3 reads TGTGCCAGCAGCTTAGTGGGTAGCGGGGCCAAGAATGAGCAGTTCTTC.

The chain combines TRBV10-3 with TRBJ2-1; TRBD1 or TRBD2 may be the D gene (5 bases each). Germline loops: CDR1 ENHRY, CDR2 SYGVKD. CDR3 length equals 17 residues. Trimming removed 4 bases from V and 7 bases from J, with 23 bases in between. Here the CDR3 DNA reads TGTGCCATCAGTGGGTCAGGGAGTGGGGAAAGGAGAAATGAGCAGTTCTTC. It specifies CAISGSGSGERRNEQFF.

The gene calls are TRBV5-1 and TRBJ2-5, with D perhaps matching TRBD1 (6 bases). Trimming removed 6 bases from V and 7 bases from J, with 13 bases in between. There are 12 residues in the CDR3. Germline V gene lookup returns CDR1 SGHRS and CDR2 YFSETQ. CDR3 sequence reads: CASIGGEGTQYF. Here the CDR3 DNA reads TGCGCCAGCATTGGGGGCGAGGGGACCCAGTACTTC.

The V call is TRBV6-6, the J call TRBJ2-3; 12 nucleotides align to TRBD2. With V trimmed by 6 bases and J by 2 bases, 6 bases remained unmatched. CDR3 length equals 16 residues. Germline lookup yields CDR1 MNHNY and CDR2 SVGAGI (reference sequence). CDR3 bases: TGTGCCAGCAGACTAACTAGCGGGGGGACCACAGATACGCAGTATTTT. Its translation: CASRLTSGGTTDTQYF.

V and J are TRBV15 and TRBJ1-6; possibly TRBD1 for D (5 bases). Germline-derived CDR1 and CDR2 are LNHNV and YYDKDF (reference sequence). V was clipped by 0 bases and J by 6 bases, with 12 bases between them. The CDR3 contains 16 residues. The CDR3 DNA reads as TGTGCCACCAGCAGAGATTGGGGCACGACTAATTCACCCCTCCACTTT. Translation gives CATSRDWGTTNSPLHF.

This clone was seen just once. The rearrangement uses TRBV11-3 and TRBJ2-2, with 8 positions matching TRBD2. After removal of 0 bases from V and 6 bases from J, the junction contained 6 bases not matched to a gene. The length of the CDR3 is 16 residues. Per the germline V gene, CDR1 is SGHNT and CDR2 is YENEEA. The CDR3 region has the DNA TGTGCCAGCAGCTTAGACGGGGGGGCTCCATCCGGGGAGCTGTTTTTT. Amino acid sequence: CASSLDGGAPSGELFF.

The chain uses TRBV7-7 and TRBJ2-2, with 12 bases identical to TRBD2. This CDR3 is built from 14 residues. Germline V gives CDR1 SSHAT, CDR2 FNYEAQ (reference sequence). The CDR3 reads CASGPSGGAGELFF. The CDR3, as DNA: TGTGCTAGCGGGCCTAGCGGGGGGGCCGGGGAGCTGTTTTTT. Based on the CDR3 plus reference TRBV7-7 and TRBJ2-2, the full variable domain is GAGVSQSPRYKVTKRGQDVTLRCDPISSHATLYWYQQALGQGPEFLTYFNYEAQPDKSGLPSDRFSAERPEGSISTLTIQRTEQRDSAMYRCASGPSGGAGELFFGEGSRLTVL.

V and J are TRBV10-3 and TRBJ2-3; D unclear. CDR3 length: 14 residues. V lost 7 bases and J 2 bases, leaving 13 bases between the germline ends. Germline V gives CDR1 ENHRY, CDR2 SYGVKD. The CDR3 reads CAITESALTDTQYF. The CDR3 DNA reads TGTGCCATCACGGAGTCGGCCCTCACAGATACGCAGTATTTT.

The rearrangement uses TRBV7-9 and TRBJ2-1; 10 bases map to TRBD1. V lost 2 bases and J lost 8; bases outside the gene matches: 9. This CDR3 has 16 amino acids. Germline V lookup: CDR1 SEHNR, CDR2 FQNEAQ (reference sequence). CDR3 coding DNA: TGTGCCAGCAGCTTACCCGGGACAGGGGTCCGGGATGAGCAGTTCTTC. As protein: CASSLPGTGVRDEQFF.

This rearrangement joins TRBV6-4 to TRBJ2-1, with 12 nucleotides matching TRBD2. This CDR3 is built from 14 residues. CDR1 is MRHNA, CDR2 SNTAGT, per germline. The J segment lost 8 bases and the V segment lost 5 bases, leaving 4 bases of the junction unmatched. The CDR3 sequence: CASSSTSGGDEQFF. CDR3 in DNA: TGTGCCAGCAGTTCGACTAGCGGGGGAGATGAGCAGTTCTTC.

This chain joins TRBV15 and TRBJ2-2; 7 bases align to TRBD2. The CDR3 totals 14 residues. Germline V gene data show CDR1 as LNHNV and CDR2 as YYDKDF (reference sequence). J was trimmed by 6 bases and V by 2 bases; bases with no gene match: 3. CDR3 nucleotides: TGTGCCACCAGCAGACCCGGGAGGTCCGGGGAGCTGTTTTTT. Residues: CATSRPGRSGELFF.

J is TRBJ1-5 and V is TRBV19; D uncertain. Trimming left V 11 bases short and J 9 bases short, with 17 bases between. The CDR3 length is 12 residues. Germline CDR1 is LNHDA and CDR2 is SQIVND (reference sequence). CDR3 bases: TGTGCCTCGTGCGTCCTCGGAGCGCCCCAGCATTTT. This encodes CASCVLGAPQHF. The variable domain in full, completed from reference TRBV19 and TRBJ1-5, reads DGGITQSPKYLFRKEGQNVTLSCEQNLNHDAMYWYRQDPGQGLRLIYYSQIVNDFQKGDIAEGYSVSREKKESFPLTVTSAQKNPTAFYLCASCVLGAPQHFGDGTRLSIL.